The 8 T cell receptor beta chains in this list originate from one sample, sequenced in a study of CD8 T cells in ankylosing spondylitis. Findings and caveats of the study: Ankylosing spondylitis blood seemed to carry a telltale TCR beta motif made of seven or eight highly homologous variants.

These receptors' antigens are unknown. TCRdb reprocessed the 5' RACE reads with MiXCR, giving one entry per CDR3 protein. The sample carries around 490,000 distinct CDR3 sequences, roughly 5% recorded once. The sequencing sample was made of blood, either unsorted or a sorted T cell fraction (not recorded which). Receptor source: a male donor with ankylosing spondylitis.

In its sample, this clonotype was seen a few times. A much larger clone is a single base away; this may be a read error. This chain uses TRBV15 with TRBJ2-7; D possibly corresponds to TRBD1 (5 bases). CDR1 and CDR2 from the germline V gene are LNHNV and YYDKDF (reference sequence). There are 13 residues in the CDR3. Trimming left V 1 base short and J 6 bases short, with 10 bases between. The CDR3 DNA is TGTGCCACCAGCAGAGGGGAAAGGGGCGAGCAGTACTTC. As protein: CATSRGERGEQYF. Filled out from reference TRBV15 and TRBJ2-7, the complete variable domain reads DAMVIQNPRYQVTQFGKPVTLSCSQTLNHNVMYWYQQKSSQAPKLLFHYYDKDFNNEADTPDNFQSRRPNTSFCFLDIRSPGLGDTAMYLCATSRGERGEQYFGPGTRLTVT.

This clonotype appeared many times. CDR3 nucleotides: TGCGCCAGCAGCCAAGAGGTGACGGGGGGGGGCCGAGAGACCCAGTACTTC. It specifies CASSQEVTGGGRETQYF. The V and J genes are TRBV4-3 and TRBJ2-5; 8 bases match TRBD2. J lost 4 bases, V lost 0 bases, and 10 bases had no gene match. Germline V gene data show CDR1 as LGHNA and CDR2 as YSLEER. The CDR3 length is 17 residues.

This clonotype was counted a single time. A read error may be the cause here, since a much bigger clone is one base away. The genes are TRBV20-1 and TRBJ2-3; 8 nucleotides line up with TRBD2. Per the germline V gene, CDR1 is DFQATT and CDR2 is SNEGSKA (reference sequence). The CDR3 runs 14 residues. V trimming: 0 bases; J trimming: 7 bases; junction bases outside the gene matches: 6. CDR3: CSARDGLATNTQYF. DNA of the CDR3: TGCAGTGCTAGAGATGGACTAGCAACAAATACGCAGTATTTT.

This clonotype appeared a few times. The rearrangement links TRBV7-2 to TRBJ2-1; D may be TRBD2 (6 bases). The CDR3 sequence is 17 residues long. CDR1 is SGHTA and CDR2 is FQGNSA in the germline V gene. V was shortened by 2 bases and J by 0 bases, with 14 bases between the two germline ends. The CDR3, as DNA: TGTGCCAGCAGCTTATGGGGCGGGACCGTCTCCTACAATGAGCAGTTCTTC. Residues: CASSLWGGTVSYNEQFF.

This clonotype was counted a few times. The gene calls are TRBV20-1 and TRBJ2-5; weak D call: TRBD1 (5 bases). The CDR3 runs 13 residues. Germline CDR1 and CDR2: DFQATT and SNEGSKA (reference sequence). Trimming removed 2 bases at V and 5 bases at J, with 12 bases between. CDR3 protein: CSARTPGSETQYF. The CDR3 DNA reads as TGCAGTGCTAGAACACCAGGGTCGGAGACCCAGTACTTC.

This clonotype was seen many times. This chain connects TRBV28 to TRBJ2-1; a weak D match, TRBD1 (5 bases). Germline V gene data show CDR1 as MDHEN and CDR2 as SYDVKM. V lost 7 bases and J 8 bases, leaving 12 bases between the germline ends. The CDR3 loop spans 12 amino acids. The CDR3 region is CASNFGADEQFF. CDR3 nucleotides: TGTGCCAGCAACTTTGGGGCGGATGAGCAGTTCTTC.

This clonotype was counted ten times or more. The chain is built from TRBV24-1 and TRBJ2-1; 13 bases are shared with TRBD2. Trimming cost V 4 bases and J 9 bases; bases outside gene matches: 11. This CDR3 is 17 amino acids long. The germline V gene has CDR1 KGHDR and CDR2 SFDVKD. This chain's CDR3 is CATSELAGGPDSGEQFF. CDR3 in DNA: TGTGCCACCAGTGAACTAGCGGGAGGGCCGGATTCCGGTGAGCAGTTCTTC.

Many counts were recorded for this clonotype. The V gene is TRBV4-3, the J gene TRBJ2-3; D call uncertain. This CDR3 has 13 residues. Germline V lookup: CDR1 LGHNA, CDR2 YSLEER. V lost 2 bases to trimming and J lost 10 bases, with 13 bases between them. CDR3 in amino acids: CASSQSLTSAQYF. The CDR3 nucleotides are TGCGCCAGCAGCCAAAGTCTAACTTCGGCGCAGTATTTT.